Presented here are 10 T cell receptor beta chains from one specimen sequenced in a study of shared clonotypes between healthy human individuals. TCRdb's copy holds only in-frame clones and misses some; the assay was immunoSEQ multiplex PCR. The sample records some 1,400,000 clones, over 95% being singletons. The sequencing sample was made of naive CD4+ T cells sorted from blood. Stated subset: CD45RA+ positively selected. The receptors stem from a man aged 25 to 45 in good health.

This chain connects TRBV28 to TRBJ2-1; 13 bases align to TRBD2. This CDR3 has 19 amino acids. The V segment lost 3 bases and the J segment 6 bases; nucleotides outside the gene matches: 14. The germline CDR1 and CDR2 sequences are MDHEN and SYDVKM. The CDR3 DNA sequence: TGTGCCAGCAGTTTTCGACTAGCGGGAGGAAAACTGTGGGGCAATGAGCAGTTCTTC. Translated: CASSFRLAGGKLWGNEQFF.

The rearrangement joins TRBV9 to TRBJ2-5; 9 nucleotides line up with TRBD2. Germline V gene sequence: CDR1 SGDLS, CDR2 YYNGEE. The length of the CDR3 is 16 residues. The ends lost 0 bases at V and 4 bases at J; junction bases unmatched: 7. CDR3 sequence reads: CASSVARLAGRETQYF. The CDR3 DNA follows: TGTGCCAGCAGCGTAGCCCGGCTAGCGGGAAGAGAGACCCAGTACTTC.

The V call is TRBV2, the J call TRBJ2-1, with TRBD2 matching 10 bases. Per the germline V gene, CDR1 is SNHLY and CDR2 is FYNNEI. The J segment lost 4 bases and the V segment lost 5 bases, leaving 17 bases of the junction unmatched. This CDR3 is 19 amino acids long. CDR3 protein: CASSKLGTQREGRYNEQFF. The CDR3 DNA sequence: TGTGCCAGCAGTAAGCTAGGAACCCAGCGGGAGGGCCGGTACAATGAGCAGTTCTTC.

The rearrangement links TRBV5-4 to TRBJ2-2; no firm D call. Deletions cut 0 bases from V and 8 bases from J, with 14 bases between. CDR3 size: 15 residues. Germline V gene sequence: CDR1 SGHNT, CDR2 YYREEE (reference sequence). CDR3 nucleotide sequence: TGTGCCAGCAGCTTGGAATCTGGGTCATGGGGGGAGCTGTTTTTT. Translated, it gives CASSLESGSWGELFF.

The gene calls are TRBV7-3 and TRBJ2-7; 7 bases agree with TRBD2. The germline gives CDR1 SGHTA, CDR2 FQGTGA. Germline trimming cut 5 bases from V and 4 bases from J; bases unmatched to any gene: 17. The CDR3 covers 17 residues. CDR3 nucleotide sequence: TGTGCCAGCAGCCGCCAATGCCGGGGGGAGGGCGAGTACGAGCAGTACTTC. Its protein is CASSRQCRGEGEYEQYF.

This clone is a singleton in its sample. This rearrangement joins TRBV18 to TRBJ2-5, with 7 bases identical to TRBD1. J lost 2 bases, V lost 5 bases, and 5 bases had no gene match. Germline lookup yields CDR1 KGHSH and CDR2 LQKENI. This CDR3 region has 14 residues. CDR3 in amino acids: CASSSTGRQETQYF. The CDR3 nucleotides read TGTGCCAGCTCATCGACAGGGCGGCAAGAGACCCAGTACTTC.

The chain combines TRBV29-1 with TRBJ2-7, with TRBD2 matching over 7 bases. The CDR3 sequence is 14 residues long. After removal of 6 bases from V and 4 bases from J, the junction contained 12 bases not matched to a gene. Germline loops: CDR1 SQVTM, CDR2 ANQGSEA. In nucleotides, the CDR3 is TGCAGCGTCGGGCTTGGCGGGAGCTTATACGAGCAGTACTTC. Its protein is CSVGLGGSLYEQYF.

The chain links TRBV11-2 to TRBJ2-1; D unclear. Germline assignment: CDR1 SGHAT and CDR2 FQNNGV. V was shortened by 0 bases and J by 8 bases, with 20 bases between the two germline ends. The CDR3 sequence is 17 residues long. CDR3 nucleotide sequence: TGTGCCAGCAGCTTAGAGGTCTTGGCCAGGTCTTGCCATGAGCAGTTCTTC. As protein: CASSLEVLARSCHEQFF.

The chain is built from TRBV4-1 and TRBJ2-1, with 11 bases fitting TRBD2. The germline gives CDR1 MGHRA, CDR2 YSYEKL. The V gene end was trimmed by 0 bases and the J gene end by 3 bases; junction bases not matched to a gene: 4. The CDR3 has 17 amino acids. The CDR3 sequence is CASSQEATSGIYNEQFF. For the CDR3, the DNA is TGCGCCAGCAGCCAAGAGGCGACTAGCGGGATCTACAATGAGCAGTTCTTC.

This clone was recorded only once. This chain connects TRBV28 to TRBJ1-2, with 7 bases aligning to TRBD1. Germline CDR1 is MDHEN and CDR2 is SYDVKM. The trim removed 2 bases at V and 0 bases at J, leaving 6 bases unmatched. The CDR3 is made up of 16 amino acids. CDR3 amino acids: CASSLGGQGANYGYTF. CDR3 nucleotide sequence: TGTGCCAGCAGTTTAGGGGGGCAGGGGGCTAACTATGGCTACACCTTC.